This T cell receptor beta chain is drawn from a study of T cell responses to AZD1222 COVID-19 vaccine. V was pared by 7 bases and J by 7 bases, with 3 bases of the junction left unmatched. Looked up from germline, CDR1 is SQVTM and CDR2 is ANQGSEA. The CDR3 extends over 13 amino acids. Libraries were prepared by immunoSEQ multiplex PCR; TCRdb keeps only in-frame clonotypes and omits some of them. The sample holds 130,000 or so clones, 80% to 95% seen once. To note about this clone: Antigen specificity is unknown.

Findings and caveats of the study: Nearly half of the spike-specific TCRs reportedly recognize variant regions that carry no mutations.

V gene TRBV29-1 combines with J gene TRBJ2-2; 13 bases match TRBD2. The sequence was obtained from an adult in good health. The source material was peripheral blood, sampled on day 0 of MenACWY control vaccination. The chain's CDR3 is CSGGLAGVGELFF. DNA of the CDR3: TGCAGCGGAGGACTAGCGGGGGTCGGGGAGCTGTTTTTT.